The present entry profiles one T cell receptor beta chain with its context. The antigen it binds to is not known. No much larger clone is present one base from it, and per-base qualities are unavailable. The data derive from a study of cytomegalovirus exposure and HLA in healthy donors (dated by TCRdb to the late 2010s). In the study overall: An earlier analysis of 587 of the donors reported 276 Gb of sequence data and 95 million to 140 million unique TCR beta sequences obtained from roughly 180 million T cells. Class I and class II HLA loci were covered by the typing at four-digit resolution. The study used immunosequencing to profile the T cell repertoires of 666 subjects and linked those repertoires to cytomegalovirus serostatus. In a later analysis, previously published TCR beta repertoires from 670 or so donors were re-analyzed and high-resolution HLA genotyping was added so that TCR occurrence patterns could be studied. Of the roughly 390 genotyped donors, 81% were placed in the genetic ancestry cluster associated with self-reported Caucasian donors. In addition to the first cohort of 650 to 800 subjects, a separate validation cohort of 120 different subjects was used. About 300 gigabases of sequencing data and 80 million or so unique TCR sequences were included in an early release covering several hundred HLA-typed donors. About five DR-DQ haplotypes were handled as single units for association and clustering, since linkage in the cohort was strong. In a later genetic analysis, genome-wide SNP genotypes for 398 of the 666 donors were used, and that subset was treated as a discovery cohort. Donor age, sex, ethnicity and CMV serostatus were collected together with the repertoire data. All discovery cohort repertoires had been generated on a single sequencing platform. To predict cytomegalovirus infection status, the study combined high-throughput TCR immunosequencing, statistical association of individual TCRs with disease status, and machine learning. The study aimed to test whether signatures of past pathogen exposure could be identified by cataloging public T cell receptors. The later analysis used no new phenotypic data to find candidate immune exposures, relying instead on TCR beta sequences and their occurrence across donors. Across about 380 genotyped donors of the cohort, an average of roughly 200,000 unique TCR beta nucleotide sequences per donor were sequenced, and roughly 17% of those sequences were non-productive. The number of donors typed differed by locus, with 629-630 for A, B, C, DRB1 and DQB1, around 520 for DQA1, 606 for DPA1, and around 430 for DPB1. An earlier analysis of 500 to 650 of the donors applied high-throughput TCR beta sequencing to assess whether each TCR beta V gene segment acted as functional or pseudogenic. What the work shows at the level of the full study, not this receptor alone: Most CMV-associated TCR beta chains appeared to be HLA-restricted in a later analysis, and the HLA associations seemed to be driven largely by CMV exposure. A later analysis found that HLA-associated TCR beta chains were more clonally expanded and had lower generation probabilities than equally common non-associated chains. Immune exposure information for the cohort was limited to CMV serostatus. In an earlier analysis of some 640 of the donors, most TCR beta V segments were observed in productive rearrangements about 90% or about 30% of the time, broadly matching IMGT annotations. A few of the identified cytomegalovirus-associated TCR beta chains were confirmed in vitro to be specific for cytomegalovirus antigens. Because some donors lacked HLA typing at each locus, the association tests relied only on the typed subset. In the study, 150 to 200 TCR beta chains were listed as associated with cytomegalovirus. According to the authors, the approach could potentially be generalized to other disease states and immunological phenotypes. Cytomegalovirus status was reported to be diagnosed by the classifier with high specificity and sensitivity in both the original and validation cohorts. Assigning TCR associations to individual alleles was difficult when HLA alleles, especially DR and DQ, strongly co-occurred. A cluster of highly shared sequence variants was judged likely to be a technical artifact of the sequencing pipeline. The presence/absence analyses assumed that sequencing depth was roughly uniform across donors, and that assumption may not be true. Seventeen rarely observed V segments, including chromosome 9 orphons, were excluded from the earlier analysis of some 590 of the donors because counts were too low. In a later analysis, some 17,000 TCR beta sequences were associated with specific HLA alleles at a false discovery rate of 0.05. While some public TCRs were present in many individuals, most TCR sequences turned up only very rarely across donors. According to a later analysis, parvovirus B19, influenza, CMV and Epstein-Barr virus appeared linked to several top co-occurrence clusters. An association between a missense DCLRE1C variant and V-gene and J-gene trimming of TCR beta chains was found in a later genetic analysis and replicated in an independent cohort. A later genetic analysis reported fewer N-insertions in productive TCRs among donors in an Asian-associated ancestry cluster than the roughly 620-donor mean. The cohort was sequenced for TCR beta chains only, and without alpha or paired-chain data the features that could be detected were limited. Some IMGT-functional V segments, including TRBV6-2 and TRBV6-3, could not be distinguished by the 87-base-pair reads and were therefore excluded. According to a later analysis, TCR association rates differed among HLA loci, with DRB1 alleles showing the most associated TCRs and HLA-C alleles showing the fewest. A further reported finding was that TCR beta sequences accurately predicted the HLA-A and HLA-B alleles for most subjects in the first cohort. Correlated functional status among segregating V segments might be attributable to linkage disequilibrium, but an unknown experimental factor could not be ruled out.

The cohort consisted of approximately 690 healthy bone marrow donors. Cohort members were all nominally healthy when sampled, although unrecorded immune exposures were likely present. The donor was CMV seropositive and belonged to the group of more than 250 seropositive cohort members. Every donor gave a peripheral blood sample, and the peripheral blood mononuclear cells from that sample were used for TCR beta sequencing. The Qiagen DNeasy Blood Extraction Kit was used to extract genomic DNA from the blood cell samples. The library was made by the immunoSEQ multiplex PCR assay. A mixture of 60 forward primers for TCR Vbeta segments and 13 reverse primers for TCR Jbeta segments was used in the multiplex PCR. The CDR3 region of rearranged TCR beta genes was amplified from genomic DNA by a multiplex PCR assay. Amplified TCR beta libraries were sequenced as 87-base-pair reads on the Illumina HiSeq System. Processing in the source paper ran as follows. A later analysis counted around 72 million unique TCR beta chains across the 650 to 700 repertoires, and some 11 million of these chains were shared by at least two donors. To remove PCR and sequencing errors, raw reads were error-corrected and collapsed into unique sequences using a nearest-neighbor algorithm that merged closely related sequences. Alignment of CDR3 sequences to IMGT reference sequences was used to assign V, D and J gene segments. For a sequence to be retained, at least a six-nucleotide match to both a V gene segment and a J gene segment was required. A rearrangement counted as productive if the CDR3 had no stop codons and remained in frame with V and J, and every other rearrangement counted as non-productive. Following IMGT convention, CDR3 was defined as the stretch from the second conserved V-encoded cysteine to the conserved J-encoded phenylalanine. In an earlier analysis of approximately 500 of the donors, sequences lacking an unambiguous match to a single V gene segment were excluded. An earlier analysis of fewer than 750 of the donors classified V segments as functional when productive rearrangements were above 56.7% and as segregating when the standard deviation between donors was above 5%. A statistical classification framework was built to diagnose cytomegalovirus status from the catalog of TCR beta chain sequences. A later analysis assigned V and J genes by comparing TCR nucleotide sequences with IMGT/GENE-DB human TR gene sequences. Using the TCRdist pipeline, a later analysis assigned CDR3 sequences along with most-parsimonious VDJ recombination scenarios. In a later analysis, every TCR beta chain was defined by the combination of its CDR3 amino acid sequence and its V-gene family, and reads without a unique V-gene family were dropped. In a later analysis, fewer than 650 highly shared, low-generation-probability nucleotide sequences were removed to address suspected cross-contamination and a sequencing artifact. In a later analysis, a clonal expansion index for each public chain was calculated from normalized within-repertoire ranks of inferred template counts. Generation probabilities in a later analysis came from a VDJ recombination model fitted to out-of-frame rearrangements, and those results were checked against IGoR. In a later analysis, hypergeometric tests were used to score TCR-TCR, TCR-HLA and TCR-CMV co-occurrence, with a repertoire-size bias correction applied to TCR pairs. False discovery rates were estimated in a later analysis by permuting HLA or CMV assignments 20 times. A later analysis grouped co-occurring TCRs with DBSCAN, adding TCRdist sequence similarity when clustering within HLA-allele-positive subsets. Co-occurrence clustering excluded repertoires with fewer than 30,000 or more than 120,000 public chains, plus five with anomalous nucleotide sharing. Drawn from immuneACCESS, this table holds only the in-frame rearrangements with V and J called that TCRdb kept. Clones are partly lost; checked studies trace under half to an unresolved V gene and leave the rest unexplained. V, J and clone size reflect that table, while D and trimming were determined from the DNA. This sample comprises around 100,000 clones, 50% to 70% of them detected only once. Of the sample, 3.5% to 4% falls within the top ten clones.

Including cysteine and phenylalanine, the CDR3 has 13 amino acids. CDR3 DNA only is kept here, 39 bases in frame from base 1. As encoded in the germline V gene, CDR1 is MDHEN while CDR2 is SYDVKM. V is shortened by 7 bases, J by 2 bases, and the region joining them spans 8 bases. The chain was built from TRBV28 and TRBJ1-4; no confident D gene assignment can be made. The sequencing sample was made of PBMCs. This receptor was identified in a man aged 25-45 years in good health and CMV-seropositive. The nucleotide sequence reads TGTGCCAGCACTGGAGGCACTAATGAAAAACTGTTTTTT. The encoded protein is CASTGGTNEKLFF.